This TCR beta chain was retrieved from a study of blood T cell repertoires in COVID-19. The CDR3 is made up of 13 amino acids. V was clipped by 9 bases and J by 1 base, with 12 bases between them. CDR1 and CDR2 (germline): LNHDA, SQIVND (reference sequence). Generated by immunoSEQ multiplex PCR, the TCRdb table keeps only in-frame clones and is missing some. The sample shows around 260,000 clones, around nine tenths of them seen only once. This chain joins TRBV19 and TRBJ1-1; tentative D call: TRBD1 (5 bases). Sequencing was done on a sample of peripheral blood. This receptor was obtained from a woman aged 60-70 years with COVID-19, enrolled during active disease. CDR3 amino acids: CASGDSSNTEAFF. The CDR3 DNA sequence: TGTGCCAGCGGGGACTCCTCGAACACTGAAGCTTTCTTT.